This T cell receptor (beta chain) was recovered during a study of spatial heterogeneity in lung cancer (dated by TCRdb to the late 2010s). As for the study more broadly: Beta-chain transcripts were consistently detected in greater numbers than alpha-chain transcripts, which likely reflected higher beta-chain transcript abundance. In the raw uncorrected reads, each unique combination of TCR and UMI appeared on average more than ten times. The study quantitatively compared TCR alpha and beta repertoires across multiple tumor regions, matched nontumor lung and blood in non-small cell lung cancer. Nonsynonymous mutation counts, determined by whole-exome sequencing of tumor tissue, were related to features of the TCR repertoire. At surgery, hundreds of tumor regions, some 61 matched nontumor lung samples and 45 to 60 PBMC samples were TCR-sequenced for both alpha and beta chains.

On the study overall, not on this receptor specifically: Additional single-cell paired TCR alpha and beta sequencing was considered necessary to confirm, at a functional level, the hypothesis that regional TCRs recognize regional mutations. Ubiquitous expanded tumor TCRs showed up in blood more often at tumor resection than at routine follow-up.

The library relied on 5' RACE. The reads were generated on a NextSeq 500. The TCR library protocol attached a unique molecular identifier to each TCR cDNA molecule to allow correction of PCR and sequencing errors. The published analysis was carried out like this. TCR identification, UMI-based error correction and CDR3 extraction were all carried out with Decombinator tools. TCRs above a frequency of 2 per 1,000, corresponding to the top 1% of the tumor frequency distribution, were defined as expanded. Renyi diversity was computed with the R vegan package after each repertoire had been subsampled 100 times to 5,000 TCRs. CDR3 similarity networks were constructed using string-kernel similarity of amino acid triplets, with links drawn between CDR3s whose pairwise similarity was above 0.82. The public reads were reprocessed in TCRdb via fastp at Q25 and MiXCR, keeping in-frame beta chains. Each CDR3 protein appears once, grouped with its most common genes and DNA. None of the V and J calls come from the authors' own analysis; TCRdb made them. The sample includes 35,000 to 55,000 distinct CDR3 sequences, with 6.5% to 8% observed a single time. Around two fifths of the sample is in the top ten clones.

This clonotype was seen more than once but under ten times. It lacks a known antigen. Per-base quality was not reported, and no clone a single base away is much larger than it. Trimming accounts for 6 bases at V and 4 bases at J, while the number of junction bases matched to no gene is 4. The cysteine opens and the phenylalanine closes a CDR3 of 13 amino acids. Just CDR3 DNA is preserved here, 39 bases in frame from base 1. According to the study, the label for this sample's time point signals: sample taken at primary tumor resection. Whole RNA extracted from tumor and nontumor lung tissue, or from cryopreserved PBMC samples, was used for TCR sequencing without cell sorting. The donors were 70 or so patients from the lung TRACERx cohort who had early-stage, untreated non-small cell lung cancer. Patients were selected for TCR sequencing only if sufficient RNA was available from at least two tumor regions.

The rearrangement combines TRBV12-3 or TRBV12-4 with TRBJ2-3, and 7 junctional nucleotides match TRBD1. The input for sequencing was PBMCs, taken at surgery. The TCR comes from a female donor with early-stage non-small cell lung cancer. The nucleotide sequence is TGTGCCAGCAGGGACAGGCGGGCAGATACGCAGTATTTT. It translates as CASRDRRADTQYF.